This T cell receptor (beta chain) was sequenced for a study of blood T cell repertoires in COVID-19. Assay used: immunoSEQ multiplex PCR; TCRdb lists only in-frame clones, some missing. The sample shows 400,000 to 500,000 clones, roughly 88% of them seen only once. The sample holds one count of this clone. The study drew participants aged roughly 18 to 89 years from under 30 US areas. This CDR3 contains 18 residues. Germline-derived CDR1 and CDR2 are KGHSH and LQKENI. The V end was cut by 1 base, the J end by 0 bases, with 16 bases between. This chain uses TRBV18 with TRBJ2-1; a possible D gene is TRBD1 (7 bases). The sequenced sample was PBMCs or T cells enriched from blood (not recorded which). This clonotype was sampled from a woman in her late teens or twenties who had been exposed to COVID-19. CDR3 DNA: TGTGCCAGCTCACCACTTCGGGACTCAGGGGGCTCCTACAATGAGCAGTTCTTC. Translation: CASSPLRDSGGSYNEQFF.